This T cell receptor beta chain comes out of a study of cytomegalovirus exposure and HLA in healthy donors. Study-wide context: There were under 140 million unique TCR beta sequences, drawn from approximately 180 million T cells, in an earlier analysis. Findings and caveats of the study: In an earlier analysis, productive rearrangement rates for most beta V segments clustered near 87% or 30%. Many donors carried some public TCRs, although rarity characterized most TCR sequences.

PCR amplification relied on 60 Vbeta primers (plus 13 Jbeta primers). Libraries were prepared by immunoSEQ multiplex PCR; TCRdb keeps only in-frame clonotypes and omits some of them. Of 90,000 to 150,000 clones listed, approximately 80% are singletons. At the time of sampling, donors were nominally healthy, though unrecorded immune exposures were likely. As regards this clone: Its specificity is not known.

The sample comprised PBMCs. This sequence originates from a woman aged 18-35 years in good health and CMV-seronegative.

The CDR3 loop is CASSPRQGGDYGYTF. Here the CDR3 DNA reads TGTGCCAGCAGCCCGCGACAGGGAGGCGACTATGGCTACACCTTC. The chain uses TRBV7-9 and TRBJ1-2; TRBD1 aligns across 7 bases. Germline CDR1 reads SEHNR; CDR2 reads FQNEAQ (reference sequence). The CDR3 is 15 residues long. V was clipped by 5 bases and J by 3 bases; unmatched bases: 9.